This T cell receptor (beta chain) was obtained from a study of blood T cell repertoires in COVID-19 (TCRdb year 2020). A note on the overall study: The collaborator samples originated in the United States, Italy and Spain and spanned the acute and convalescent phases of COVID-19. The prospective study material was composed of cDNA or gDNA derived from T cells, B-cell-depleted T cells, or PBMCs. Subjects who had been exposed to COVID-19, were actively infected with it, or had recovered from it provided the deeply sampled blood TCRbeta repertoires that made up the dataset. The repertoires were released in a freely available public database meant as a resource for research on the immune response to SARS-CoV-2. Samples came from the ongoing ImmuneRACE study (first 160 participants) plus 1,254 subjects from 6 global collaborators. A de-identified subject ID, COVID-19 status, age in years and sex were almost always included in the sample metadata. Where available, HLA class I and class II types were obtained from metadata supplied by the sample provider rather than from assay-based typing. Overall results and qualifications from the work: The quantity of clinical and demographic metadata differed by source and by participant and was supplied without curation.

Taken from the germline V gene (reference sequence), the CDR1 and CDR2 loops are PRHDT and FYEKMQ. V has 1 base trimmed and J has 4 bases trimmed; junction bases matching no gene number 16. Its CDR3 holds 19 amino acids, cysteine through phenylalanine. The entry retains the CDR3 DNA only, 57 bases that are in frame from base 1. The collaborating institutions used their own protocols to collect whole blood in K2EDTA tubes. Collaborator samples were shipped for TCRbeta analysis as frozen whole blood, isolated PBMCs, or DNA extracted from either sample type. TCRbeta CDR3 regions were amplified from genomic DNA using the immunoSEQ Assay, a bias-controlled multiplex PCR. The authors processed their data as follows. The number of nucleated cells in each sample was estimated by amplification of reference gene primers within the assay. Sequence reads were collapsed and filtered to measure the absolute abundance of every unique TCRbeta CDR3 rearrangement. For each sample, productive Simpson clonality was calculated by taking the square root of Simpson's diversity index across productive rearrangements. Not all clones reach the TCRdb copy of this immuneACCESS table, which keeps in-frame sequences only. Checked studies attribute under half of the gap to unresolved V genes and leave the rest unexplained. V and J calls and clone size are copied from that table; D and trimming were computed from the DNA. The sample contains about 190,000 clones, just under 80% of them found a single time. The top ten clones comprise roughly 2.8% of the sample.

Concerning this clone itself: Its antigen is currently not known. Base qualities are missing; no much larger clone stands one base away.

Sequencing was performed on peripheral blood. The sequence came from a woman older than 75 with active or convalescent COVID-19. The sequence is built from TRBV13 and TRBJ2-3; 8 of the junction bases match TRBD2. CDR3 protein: CASSLVVSGVSSTADTQYF. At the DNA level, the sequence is TGTGCCAGCAGCTTAGTGGTTAGCGGGGTAAGCAGTACGGCAGATACGCAGTATTTT.